A single sample gave rise to the 13 T cell receptor beta chains below, sequenced in a study of OX40 agonist ivuxolimab in advanced cancers. Only in-frame clones appear in the TCRdb table, and some are missing; sequencing was by immunoSEQ multiplex PCR. Among 35,000 or so clones, about nine tenths were seen once, and the ten largest hold 9.1%. Source: CD4+ or CD8+ T cells sorted from blood, taken in a trial of the OX40 agonist ivuxolimab. The receptors stem from an adult with an advanced solid tumor such as melanoma, head and neck, liver or kidney cancer.

J is TRBJ1-3 and V is TRBV18; D might be TRBD1 (5 bases). The CDR3 runs 14 residues. V shed 1 base and J shed 4 bases, with 8 bases lying between them. Germline V gene data show CDR1 as KGHSH and CDR2 as LQKENI. The CDR3 here is CASSPQGPGNTIYF. CDR3 in DNA: TGTGCCAGCTCACCACAGGGGCCGGGAAACACCATATATTTT.

V usage is TRBV30 and J usage is TRBJ1-5; no definite D call. Germline CDR1 and CDR2: GTSNPN and SVGIG (reference sequence). CDR3 length equals 15 residues. V lost 0 bases to trimming and J lost 0 bases, with 9 bases between them. CDR3 amino acids: CAWSVGQYSNQPQHF. Written as DNA, the CDR3 is TGTGCCTGGAGTGTAGGGCAATATAGCAATCAGCCCCAGCATTTT.

This chain links TRBV4-1 with TRBJ1-4; D ambiguous. The germline V and J ends were trimmed by 0 bases and 9 bases, with 17 bases remaining between them. This CDR3 has 16 amino acids. Germline CDR1 reads MGHRA; CDR2 reads YSYEKL. CDR3: CASSQERTLGRQKLFF. CDR3 nucleotides: TGCGCCAGCAGCCAAGAGCGGACTCTAGGACGTCAAAAACTGTTTTTT.

The CDR3 DNA is TGTGCCAGCAGCCTCTCCCACCAAGCGGCAACGAACACCGGGGAGCTGTTTTTT. As protein: CASSLSHQAATNTGELFF. The chain has TRBV11-3 and TRBJ2-2; a weak D match, TRBD2 (5 bases). Germline loops: CDR1 SGHNT, CDR2 YENEEA. The CDR3 consists of 18 residues. The V end lost 5 bases, the J end lost 0 bases, and 19 bases lay between the germline ends.

The rearrangement uses TRBV9 and TRBJ2-2, with D perhaps TRBD2 (6 bases). CDR1 and CDR2 (germline): SGDLS, YYNGEE. This CDR3 has 17 residues. V dropped 4 bases and J dropped 5 bases, with 21 bases sitting between them. The CDR3 region has the DNA TGTGCCAGCAGCCCACACACCCAGGGACTGGCAACCGGGGAGCTGTTTTTT. Residues: CASSPHTQGLATGELFF. Looking up the rest from reference TRBV9 and TRBJ2-2 gives the full variable domain: DSGVTQTPKHLITATGQRVTLRCSPRSGDLSVYWYQQSLDQGLQFLIQYYNGEERAKGNILERFSAQQFPDLHSELNLSSLELGDSALYFCASSPHTQGLATGELFFGEGSRLTVL.

The chain is built from TRBV6-1 and TRBJ1-5, with a tentative D call TRBD1 (6 bases). Trimming pared 6 bases from V and 0 bases from J, leaving 12 bases between. The germline V gene has CDR1 MNHNS and CDR2 SASEGT. CDR3 length equals 15 residues. CDR3: CASSGGRYSNQPQHF. The CDR3 bases are TGTGCCAGCAGCGGGGGCCGGTATAGCAATCAGCCCCAGCATTTT.

The sample holds a few counts of this clone. The chain carries TRBV14 and TRBJ1-3, with 7 bases identical to TRBD1. Per germline, CDR1 SGHDN and CDR2 FVKESK. The CDR3 has 13 amino acids. The V gene end was trimmed by 1 base and the J gene end by 8 bases; junction bases not matched to a gene: 2. CDR3: CASSQGDRDTIYF. The CDR3 coding sequence is TGTGCCAGCAGCCAAGGCGACAGGGACACCATATATTTT.

The chain couples TRBV29-1 to TRBJ1-1, with D hard to call. CDR1 and CDR2 from the germline V gene are SQVTM and ANQGSEA. This CDR3 region has 11 residues. The V gene lost 3 bases and the J gene lost 7 bases, with 9 bases spanning the gap. The CDR3 is CSVEDWGEAFF. For the CDR3, the DNA is TGCAGCGTTGAGGATTGGGGTGAAGCTTTCTTT.

This clone came up once. The chain recombines TRBV19 with TRBJ1-5, with 8 nucleotides matching TRBD1. Germline trimming cut 5 bases from V and 6 bases from J; bases unmatched to any gene: 6. This CDR3 has 14 amino acids. CDR1 is LNHDA and CDR2 is SQIVND in the germline V gene (reference sequence). The DNA for the CDR3 is TGTGCCAGTAGTGCGGACAGGGCGAGTCAGCCCCAGCATTTT. Protein product: CASSADRASQPQHF.

V is TRBV2 and J is TRBJ1-1; D may be TRBD1 (5 bases). The germline gives CDR1 SNHLY, CDR2 FYNNEI. This CDR3 is built from 13 residues. Trimming left V 6 bases short and J 0 bases short, with 8 bases between. The CDR3 loop reads CASRGDLNTEAFF. The CDR3 coding sequence is TGTGCCAGCAGGGGGGATTTGAACACTGAAGCTTTCTTT. Complete variable domain (other parts from reference TRBV2 and TRBJ1-1): EPEVTQTPSHQVTQMGQEVILRCVPISNHLYFYWYRQILGQKVEFLVSFYNNEISEKSEIFDDQFSVERPDGSNFTLKIRSTKLEDSAMYFCASRGDLNTEAFFGQGTRLTVV.

The CDR3, as DNA: TGTGCCAGCCACGTCGCAGGGAGTTCCTACGAGCAGTACTTC. It translates to CASHVAGSSYEQYF. The gene calls are TRBV6-4 and TRBJ2-7; either TRBD1 or TRBD2 may fit D (5 bases each). Germline V gene sequence: CDR1 MRHNA, CDR2 SNTAGT. The CDR3 spans 14 residues. The ends were cut back, 8 bases at V and 1 base at J, with 15 bases in the middle.

This chain links TRBV27 with TRBJ2-2; D is perhaps TRBD1 (6 bases). V lost 7 bases and J 6 bases, leaving 27 bases between the germline ends. The germline gives CDR1 MNHEY, CDR2 SMNVEV (reference sequence). The CDR3 runs 18 residues. CDR3 coding DNA: TGTGCCAGCACCGTTAGCGATGGGACACTTTACGGGGCCGGGGAGCTGTTTTTT. Amino acids: CASTVSDGTLYGAGELFF.

The rearrangement uses TRBV29-1 and TRBJ2-2, with a tentative D call TRBD2 (6 bases). Germline CDR1 and CDR2: SQVTM and ANQGSEA. The CDR3 is made up of 13 amino acids. The CDR3 region has the DNA TGCTCGATACAGGAGGGGAACACCGGGGAGCTGTTTTTT. Protein sequence: CSIQEGNTGELFF.